One T cell receptor beta chain is described in this entry. The antigen remains unidentified. The primer mix had 60 Vbeta and 13 Jbeta primers. The repertoire was sequenced with immunoSEQ multiplex PCR; TCRdb's copy has only in-frame clones and lacks some. The sample includes 150,000 to 200,000 clones, around 80% of them seen just once. This entry belongs to a study of cytomegalovirus exposure and HLA in healthy donors. On the study more broadly: Counted in an early data release were approximately 85 million unique TCRs from HLA-typed donors.

The CDR3 spans 14 residues. Germline-derived CDR1 and CDR2 are SGHTA and FQGNSA. V lost 2 bases and J lost 5; bases outside the gene matches: 2. Findings of the study overall: A missense variant in DCLRE1C was later tied to TCR beta V- and J-gene trimming. Prior analysis indicated that the majority of TCR beta V segments exhibited productivity approximately 87% or approximately 30% of the time.

Unrecorded immune exposures were likely, despite nominal health at sampling. This chain links TRBV7-2 with TRBJ2-1, with 8 positions matching TRBD2. The sample taken for sequencing was PBMCs. The sequence was obtained from a girl aged 5-17 years in good health and CMV-seropositive. The CDR3 spells CASSLYGRDNEQFF. DNA for the CDR3: TGTGCCAGCAGCTTATACGGGAGGGACAATGAGCAGTTCTTC.